One T cell receptor (beta chain) is described in this entry. Its specificity is unknown. Attachment of unique molecular identifiers was made to individual cDNA molecules. TCRdb reprocessed the 5' RACE reads via MiXCR and lists one record per CDR3 protein. Of nearly 80,000 distinct CDR3 sequences listed, 9.5% to 15% were seen once; the top ten hold less than 1.5%. The source of the sample is a study of early T cells in non-severe SARS-CoV-2 infection. Findings and caveats of the study: Matching results from VDJdb favored anti-spike CD8 responses, leaving private and CD4 specificities undetected.

The CDR3 is 15 residues long. Trimming took 5 bases from V and 0 from J; bases not matched to a gene: 6. CDR1 is MDHEN, CDR2 SYDVKM, per germline. The rearrangement links TRBV28 to TRBJ2-7, with 8 bases lining up with TRBD1. The receptor's source is an adult who was a healthcare worker with PCR-confirmed SARS-CoV-2 infection or an uninfected control (not recorded which). Sequenced sample: whole blood. The DNA for the CDR3 is TGTGCCAGCAGTGACAGGGGCCGCCGCTCCTACGAGCAGTACTTC. This sequence encodes CASSDRGRRSYEQYF.